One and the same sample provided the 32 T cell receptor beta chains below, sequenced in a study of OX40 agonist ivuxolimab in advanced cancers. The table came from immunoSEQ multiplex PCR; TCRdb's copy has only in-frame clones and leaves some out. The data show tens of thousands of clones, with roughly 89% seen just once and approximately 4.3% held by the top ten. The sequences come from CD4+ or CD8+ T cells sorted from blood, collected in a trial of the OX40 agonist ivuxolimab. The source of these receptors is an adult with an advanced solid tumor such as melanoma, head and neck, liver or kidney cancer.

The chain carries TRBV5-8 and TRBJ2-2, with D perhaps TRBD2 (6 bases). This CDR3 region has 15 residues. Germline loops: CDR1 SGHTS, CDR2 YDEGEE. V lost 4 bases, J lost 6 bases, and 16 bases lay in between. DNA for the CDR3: TGTGCCAGCAGCCTGTACACCGGAGGGGCCGGGGAGCTGTTTTTT. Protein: CASSLYTGGAGELFF.

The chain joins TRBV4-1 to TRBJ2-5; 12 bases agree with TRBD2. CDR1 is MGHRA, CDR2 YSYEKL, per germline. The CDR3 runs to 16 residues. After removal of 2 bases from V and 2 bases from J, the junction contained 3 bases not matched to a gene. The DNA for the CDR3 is TGCGCCAGCAGCCAACTAGGACTAGCGGGGCAAGAGACCCAGTACTTC. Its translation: CASSQLGLAGQETQYF.

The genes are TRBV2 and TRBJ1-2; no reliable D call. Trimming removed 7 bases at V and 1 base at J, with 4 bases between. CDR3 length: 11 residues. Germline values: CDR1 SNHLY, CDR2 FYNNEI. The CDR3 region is CASNINYGYTF. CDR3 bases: TGTGCCAGCAATATTAACTATGGCTACACCTTC. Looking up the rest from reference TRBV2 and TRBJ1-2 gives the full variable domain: EPEVTQTPSHQVTQMGQEVILRCVPISNHLYFYWYRQILGQKVEFLVSFYNNEISEKSEIFDDQFSVERPDGSNFTLKIRSTKLEDSAMYFCASNINYGYTFGSGTRLTVV.

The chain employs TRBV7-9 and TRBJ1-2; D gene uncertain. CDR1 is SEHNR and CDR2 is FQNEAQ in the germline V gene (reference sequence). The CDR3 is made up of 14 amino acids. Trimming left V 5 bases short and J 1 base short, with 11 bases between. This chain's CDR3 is CASSHSGSNYGYTF. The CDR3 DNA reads TGTGCCAGCAGCCACTCCGGGAGTAACTATGGCTACACCTTC. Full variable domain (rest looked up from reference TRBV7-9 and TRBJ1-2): DTGVSQNPRHKITKRGQNVTFRCDPISEHNRLYWYRQTLGQGPEFLTYFQNEAQLEKSRLLSDRFSAERPKGSFSTLEIQRTEQGDSAMYLCASSHSGSNYGYTFGSGTRLTVV.

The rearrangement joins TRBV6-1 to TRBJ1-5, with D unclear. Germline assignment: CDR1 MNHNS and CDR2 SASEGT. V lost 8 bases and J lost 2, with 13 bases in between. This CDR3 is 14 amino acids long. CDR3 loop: CASDEGWGNQPQHF. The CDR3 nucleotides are TGTGCCAGCGATGAGGGCTGGGGCAATCAGCCCCAGCATTTT.

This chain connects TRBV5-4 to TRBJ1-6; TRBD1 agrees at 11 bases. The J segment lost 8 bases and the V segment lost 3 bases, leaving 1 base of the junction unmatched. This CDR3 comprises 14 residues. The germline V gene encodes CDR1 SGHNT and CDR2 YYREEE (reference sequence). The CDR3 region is CASSWGQGDSPLHF. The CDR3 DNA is TGTGCCAGCAGCTGGGGACAGGGGGATTCACCCCTCCACTTT.

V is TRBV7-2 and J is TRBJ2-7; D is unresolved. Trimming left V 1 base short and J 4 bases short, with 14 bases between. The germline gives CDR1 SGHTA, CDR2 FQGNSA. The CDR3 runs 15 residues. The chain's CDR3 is CASSLDFDLEYEQYF. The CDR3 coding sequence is TGTGCCAGCAGCTTAGATTTTGACTTAGAGTACGAGCAGTACTTC.

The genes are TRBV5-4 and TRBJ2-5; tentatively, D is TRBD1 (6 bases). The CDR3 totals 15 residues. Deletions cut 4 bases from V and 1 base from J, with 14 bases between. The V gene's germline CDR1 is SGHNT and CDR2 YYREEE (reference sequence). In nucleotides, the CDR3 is TGTGCCAGCAGCCCTCCGGGACACCTCCAAGAGACCCAGTACTTC. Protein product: CASSPPGHLQETQYF. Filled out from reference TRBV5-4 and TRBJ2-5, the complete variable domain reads ETGVTQSPTHLIKTRGQQVTLRCSSQSGHNTVSWYQQALGQGPQFIFQYYREEENGRGNFPPRFSGLQFPNYSSELNVNALELDDSALYLCASSPPGHLQETQYFGPGTRLLVL.

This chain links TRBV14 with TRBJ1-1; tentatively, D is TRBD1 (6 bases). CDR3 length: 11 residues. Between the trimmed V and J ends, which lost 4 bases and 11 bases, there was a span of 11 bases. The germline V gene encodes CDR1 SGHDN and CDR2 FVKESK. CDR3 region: CASSREGEAFF. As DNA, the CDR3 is TGTGCCAGCAGCCGGGAGGGGGAGGCTTTCTTT.

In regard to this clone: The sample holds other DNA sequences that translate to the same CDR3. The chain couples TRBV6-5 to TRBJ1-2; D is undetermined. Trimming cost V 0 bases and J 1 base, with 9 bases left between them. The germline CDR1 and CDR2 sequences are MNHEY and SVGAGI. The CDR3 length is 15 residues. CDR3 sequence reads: CASSYSAGDNYGYTF. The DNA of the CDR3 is TGTGCCAGCAGTTACTCGGCAGGAGATAACTATGGCTACACCTTC.

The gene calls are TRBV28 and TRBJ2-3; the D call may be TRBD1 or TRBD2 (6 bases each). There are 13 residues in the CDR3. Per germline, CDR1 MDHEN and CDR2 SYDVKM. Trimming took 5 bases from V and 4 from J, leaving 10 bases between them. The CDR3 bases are TGTGCCAGCAGTCCGGGGGCCCCAGATACGCAGTATTTT. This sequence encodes CASSPGAPDTQYF.

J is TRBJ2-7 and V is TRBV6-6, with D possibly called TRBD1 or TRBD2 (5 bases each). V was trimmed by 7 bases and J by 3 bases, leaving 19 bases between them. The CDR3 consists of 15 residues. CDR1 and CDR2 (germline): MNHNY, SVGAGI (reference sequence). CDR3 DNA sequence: TGTGCCAGCACCGTACGGGACGGAACATACTACGAGCAGTACTTC. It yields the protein CASTVRDGTYYEQYF.

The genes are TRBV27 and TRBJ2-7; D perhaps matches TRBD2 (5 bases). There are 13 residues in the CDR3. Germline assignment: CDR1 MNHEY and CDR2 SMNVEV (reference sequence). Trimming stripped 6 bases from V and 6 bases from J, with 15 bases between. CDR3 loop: CASSPTGYGEQYF. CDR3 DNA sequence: TGTGCCAGCAGCCCAACGGGGTATGGCGAGCAGTACTTC.

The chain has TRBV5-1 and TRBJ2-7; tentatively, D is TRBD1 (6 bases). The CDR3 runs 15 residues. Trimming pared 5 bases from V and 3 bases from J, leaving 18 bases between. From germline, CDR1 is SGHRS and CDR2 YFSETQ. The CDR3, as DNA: TGCGCCAGCAGTCTAAGGCGGACAGCGAACTACGAGCAGTACTTC. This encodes CASSLRRTANYEQYF.

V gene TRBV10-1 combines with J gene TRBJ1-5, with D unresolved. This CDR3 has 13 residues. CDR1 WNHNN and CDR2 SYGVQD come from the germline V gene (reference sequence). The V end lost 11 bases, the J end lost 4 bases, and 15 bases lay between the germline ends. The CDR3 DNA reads TGCGCCTCCACAACGGGCGGAAATCAGCCCCAGCATTTT. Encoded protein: CASTTGGNQPQHF.

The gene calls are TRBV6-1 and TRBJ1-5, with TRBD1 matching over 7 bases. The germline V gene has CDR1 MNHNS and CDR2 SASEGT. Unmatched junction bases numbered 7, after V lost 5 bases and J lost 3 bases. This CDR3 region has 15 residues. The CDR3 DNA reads TGTGCCAGCAGTACCATCGACAGGGCCAATCAGCCCCAGCATTTT. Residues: CASSTIDRANQPQHF.

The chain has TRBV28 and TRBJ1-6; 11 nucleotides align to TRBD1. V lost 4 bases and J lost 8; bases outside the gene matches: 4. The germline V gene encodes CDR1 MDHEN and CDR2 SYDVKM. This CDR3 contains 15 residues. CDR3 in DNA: TGTGCCAGCAGTTCCTGGACAGGGGGCGATTCACCCCTCCACTTT. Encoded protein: CASSSWTGGDSPLHF.

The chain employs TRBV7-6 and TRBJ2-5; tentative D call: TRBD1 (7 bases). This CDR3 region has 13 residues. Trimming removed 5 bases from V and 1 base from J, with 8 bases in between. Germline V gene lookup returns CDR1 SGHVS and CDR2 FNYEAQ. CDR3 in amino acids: CASSQGGQETQYF. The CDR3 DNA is TGTGCCAGCAGCCAGGGGGGCCAAGAGACCCAGTACTTC.

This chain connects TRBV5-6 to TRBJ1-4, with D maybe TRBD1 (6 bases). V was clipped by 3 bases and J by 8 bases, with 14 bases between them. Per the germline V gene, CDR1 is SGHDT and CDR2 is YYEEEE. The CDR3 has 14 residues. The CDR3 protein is CASSYTGSKEKLFF. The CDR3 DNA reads TGTGCCAGCAGCTACACAGGGTCCAAAGAAAAACTGTTTTTT.

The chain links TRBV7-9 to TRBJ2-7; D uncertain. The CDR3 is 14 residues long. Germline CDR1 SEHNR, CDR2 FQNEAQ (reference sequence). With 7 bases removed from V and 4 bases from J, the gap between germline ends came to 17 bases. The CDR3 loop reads CASTPGPGLYEQYF. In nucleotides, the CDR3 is TGTGCCAGCACCCCTGGGCCGGGCCTTTACGAGCAGTACTTC. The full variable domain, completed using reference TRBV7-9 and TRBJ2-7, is DTGVSQNPRHKITKRGQNVTFRCDPISEHNRLYWYRQTLGQGPEFLTYFQNEAQLEKSRLLSDRFSAERPKGSFSTLEIQRTEQGDSAMYLCASTPGPGLYEQYFGPGTRLTVT.

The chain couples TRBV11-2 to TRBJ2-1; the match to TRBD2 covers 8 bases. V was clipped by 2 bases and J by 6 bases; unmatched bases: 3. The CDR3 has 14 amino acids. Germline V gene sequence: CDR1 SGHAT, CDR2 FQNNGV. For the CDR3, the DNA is TGTGCCAGCAGCTTACTCGGGGGGGGCAATGAGCAGTTCTTC. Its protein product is CASSLLGGGNEQFF.

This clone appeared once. The CDR3 DNA follows: TGTGCCAGCAGGGGAGGGGCTGACAATGAGCAGTTCTTC. It specifies CASRGGADNEQFF. The chain joins TRBV9 to TRBJ2-1; 7 bases are shared with TRBD2. J was trimmed by 5 bases and V by 5 bases; bases with no gene match: 4. This CDR3 is built from 13 residues. Germline V lookup: CDR1 SGDLS, CDR2 YYNGEE. The whole variable domain, filled in from reference TRBV9 and TRBJ2-1, reads DSGVTQTPKHLITATGQRVTLRCSPRSGDLSVYWYQQSLDQGLQFLIQYYNGEERAKGNILERFSAQQFPDLHSELNLSSLELGDSALYFCASRGGADNEQFFGPGTRLTVL.

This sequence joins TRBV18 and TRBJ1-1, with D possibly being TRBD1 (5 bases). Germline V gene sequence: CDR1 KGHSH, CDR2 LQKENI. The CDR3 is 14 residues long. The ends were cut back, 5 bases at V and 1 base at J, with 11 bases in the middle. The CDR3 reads CASSMGLTNTEAFF. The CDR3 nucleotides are TGTGCCAGCTCAATGGGACTCACGAACACTGAAGCTTTCTTT.

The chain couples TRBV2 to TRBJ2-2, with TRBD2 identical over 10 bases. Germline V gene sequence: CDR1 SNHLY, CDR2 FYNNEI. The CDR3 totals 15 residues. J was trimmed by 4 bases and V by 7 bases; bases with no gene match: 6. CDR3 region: CASKASGGRTGELFF. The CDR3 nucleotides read TGTGCCAGCAAGGCTAGCGGGGGCCGCACCGGGGAGCTGTTTTTT.

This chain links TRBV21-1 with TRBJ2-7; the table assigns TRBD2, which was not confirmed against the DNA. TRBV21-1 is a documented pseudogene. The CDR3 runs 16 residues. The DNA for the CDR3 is TGTGCCAGCAGCTTCGGGAGGGGCCGTTTGGTGCACGAGCAGTACTTC. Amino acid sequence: CASSFGRGRLVHEQYF.

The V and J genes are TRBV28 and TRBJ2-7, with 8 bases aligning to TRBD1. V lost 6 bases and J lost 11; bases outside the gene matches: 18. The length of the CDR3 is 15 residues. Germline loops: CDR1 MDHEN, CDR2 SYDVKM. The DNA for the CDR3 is TGTGCCAGCAGCCGATTCTCGGACAGGGCCGGTGTCGAGTACTTC. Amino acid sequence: CASSRFSDRAGVEYF. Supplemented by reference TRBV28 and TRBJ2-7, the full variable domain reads DVKVTQSSRYLVKRTGEKVFLECVQDMDHENMFWYRQDPGLGLRLIYFSYDVKMKEKGDIPEGYSVSREKKERFSLILESASTNQTSMYLCASSRFSDRAGVEYFGPGTRLTVT.

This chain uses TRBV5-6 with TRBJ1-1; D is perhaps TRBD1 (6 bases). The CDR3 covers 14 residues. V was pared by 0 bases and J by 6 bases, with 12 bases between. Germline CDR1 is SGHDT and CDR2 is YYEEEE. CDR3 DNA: TGTGCCAGCAGCTTGGGGCCGGGGGGGCCTGAAGCTTTCTTT. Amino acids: CASSLGPGGPEAFF.

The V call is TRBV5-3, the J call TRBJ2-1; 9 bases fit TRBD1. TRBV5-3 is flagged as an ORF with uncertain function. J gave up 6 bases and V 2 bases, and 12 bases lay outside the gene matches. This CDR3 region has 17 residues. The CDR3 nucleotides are TGTGCCAGAAGCTTAGGGAGGGTGGGACAGGGCATCAATGAGCAGTTCTTC. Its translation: CARSLGRVGQGINEQFF.

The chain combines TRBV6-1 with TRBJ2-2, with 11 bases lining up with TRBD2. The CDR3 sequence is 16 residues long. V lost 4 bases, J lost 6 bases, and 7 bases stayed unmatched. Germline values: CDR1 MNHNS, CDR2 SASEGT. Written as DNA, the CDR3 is TGTGCCAGCAGTGCGACTAGCGGGACGGCGGCCGGGGAGCTGTTTTTT. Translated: CASSATSGTAAGELFF.

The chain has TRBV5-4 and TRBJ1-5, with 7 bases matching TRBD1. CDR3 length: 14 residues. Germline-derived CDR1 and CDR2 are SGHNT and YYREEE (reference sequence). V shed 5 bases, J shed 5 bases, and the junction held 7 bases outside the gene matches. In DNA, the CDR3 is TGTGCCAGCAGTCTGGACAGGTCCGATCAGCCCCAGCATTTT. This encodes CASSLDRSDQPQHF.

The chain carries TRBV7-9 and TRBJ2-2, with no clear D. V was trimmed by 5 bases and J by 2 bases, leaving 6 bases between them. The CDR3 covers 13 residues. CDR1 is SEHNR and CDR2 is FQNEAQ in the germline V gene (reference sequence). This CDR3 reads CASSTVNTGELFF. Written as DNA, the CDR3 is TGTGCCAGCAGCACAGTAAACACCGGGGAGCTGTTTTTT.

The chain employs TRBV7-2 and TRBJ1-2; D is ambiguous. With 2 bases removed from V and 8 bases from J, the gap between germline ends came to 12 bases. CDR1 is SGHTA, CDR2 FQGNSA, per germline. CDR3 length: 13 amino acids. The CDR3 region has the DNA TGTGCCAGCAGCTTATCTGGCCCGGACGGCTACACCTTC. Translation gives CASSLSGPDGYTF. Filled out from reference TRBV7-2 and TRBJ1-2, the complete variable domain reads GAGVSQSPSNKVTEKGKDVELRCDPISGHTALYWYRQSLGQGLEFLIYFQGNSAPDKSGLPSDRFSAERTGGSVSTLTIQRTQQEDSAVYLCASSLSGPDGYTFGSGTRLTVV.